This T cell receptor beta chain is from a study of early stage breast cancer tumors. Overall study context: Most invasive tumors, about 80% of the 16, were ER+/PR+/HER2-. Study results and caveats: Tumor and normal breast were distinguished via blood comparison in 14 of 16 patients. Compared with adjacent normal breast tissue, tumors showed 2 to 3-fold greater T cell density and higher clonality. Commonly generated sequences made up most enriched TCRB sequences shared between patients.

CDR3 length: 15 residues. V lost 0 bases and J lost 2, with 14 bases in between. Per the germline V gene, CDR1 is SQVTM and CDR2 is ANQGSEA. Regarding this clone: The antigen is undetermined.

The assay was immunoSEQ multiplex PCR, and TCRdb's table has in-frame clones only and misses some. The sample yields around 50,000 clones, 75% to 85% seen once. Input material: blood. J is TRBJ2-7 and V is TRBV29-1, with unresolved D. This clonotype was obtained from a person aged 45 to 59 with breast cancer. CDR3 amino acids: CSVEDMGAHPYEQYF. The CDR3 bases are TGCAGCGTTGAAGATATGGGCGCCCACCCCTACGAGCAGTACTTC.